Detailed here is one TCR beta chain. The source of the sample is a study of blood T cell repertoires in COVID-19. Original handling: Cell counts per sample came from amplifying reference gene primers. Sequencing used immunoSEQ multiplex PCR; TCRdb keeps in-frame clones, though not all of them. Clonal size and the V and J genes are those of that table, whereas D and trimming came from the DNA. The sample has 250,000 to 300,000 clones; roughly 89% are singletons. The CDR3 has 15 amino acids. V dropped 3 bases and J dropped 5 bases, with 17 bases sitting between them. Per the germline V gene, CDR1 is SGDLS and CDR2 is YYNGEE. Allocation to cohorts depended on clinical history reported by the participants.

Material for sequencing was PBMCs or T cells enriched from blood (not recorded which). The receptor was isolated from a woman aged 40-49 years who had recovered from COVID-19. The rearrangement joins TRBV9 to TRBJ1-1, with D possibly being TRBD1 (6 bases). CDR3 nucleotides: TGTGCCAGCAGCGCCAGTGGGGGGGGCCTGACTGAAGCTTTCTTT. Its translation: CASSASGGGLTEAFF.